Sequencing of this T cell receptor (beta chain) was carried out in a study of blood T cell repertoires in COVID-19. Study-wide context: Sites in the United States, Italy and Spain provided acute and convalescent COVID-19 samples.

Trimming cost V 5 bases and J 3 bases; bases outside gene matches: 5. Germline CDR1 LNHDA, CDR2 SQIVND (reference sequence). The CDR3 has 16 residues. Generated by immunoSEQ multiplex PCR, the TCRdb table keeps only in-frame clones and is missing some. Of roughly 340,000 clones listed, roughly 90% were seen once; the top ten hold approximately 3%. Seattle patients were enrolled while actively infected and followed longitudinally. The clonotype comes from a woman in her 30s with COVID-19, enrolled during active disease. V usage is TRBV19 and J usage is TRBJ2-1, with 12 nucleotides matching TRBD2. Sequencing was done on a sample of peripheral blood. CDR3 bases: TGTGCCAGTAGTCTGGCTAGCGGGAGGGTCTACAATGAGCAGTTCTTC. Amino acids: CASSLASGRVYNEQFF.